The source of this T cell receptor beta chain is a study of shared clonotypes between healthy human individuals. Study overall: Every donor yielded three CD4 naive, three CD4 memory, two CD8 naive and one CD8 memory plate.

To note about this clone: The antigen is unknown.

CD45RO-negative, CCR7-positively selected cells formed the naive CD8 fraction, excluding terminally differentiated effector memory CD45RA+ cells. Donors comprised healthy HIV-negative adults lacking recent acute infections or vaccinations. TCRdb's copy holds only in-frame clones and misses some; the assay was immunoSEQ multiplex PCR. The profile shows 550,000 to 600,000 clones, 95% to 98% of them singletons. The study's findings and limits: Non-shared clonotypes displayed generation probabilities falling below those of clonotypes present in all four donors. Sampling covered nothing but blood. Tissue TCR repertoires likely differ from those found in blood.

CDR1 and CDR2 (germline): SGHRS, YFSETQ. This CDR3 is built from 17 residues. The V and J ends lost 0 bases and 0 bases respectively, with 14 bases between them. This TCR derives from a man aged 25-45 years in good health. The material sequenced was naive CD8+ T cells sorted from blood. The V call is TRBV5-1, the J call TRBJ2-3, with D possibly matching TRBD1 (6 bases). CDR3 amino acids: CASSLVPGQSSTDTQYF. In nucleotides, the CDR3 is TGCGCCAGCAGCTTGGTTCCGGGACAATCTAGCACAGATACGCAGTATTTT.